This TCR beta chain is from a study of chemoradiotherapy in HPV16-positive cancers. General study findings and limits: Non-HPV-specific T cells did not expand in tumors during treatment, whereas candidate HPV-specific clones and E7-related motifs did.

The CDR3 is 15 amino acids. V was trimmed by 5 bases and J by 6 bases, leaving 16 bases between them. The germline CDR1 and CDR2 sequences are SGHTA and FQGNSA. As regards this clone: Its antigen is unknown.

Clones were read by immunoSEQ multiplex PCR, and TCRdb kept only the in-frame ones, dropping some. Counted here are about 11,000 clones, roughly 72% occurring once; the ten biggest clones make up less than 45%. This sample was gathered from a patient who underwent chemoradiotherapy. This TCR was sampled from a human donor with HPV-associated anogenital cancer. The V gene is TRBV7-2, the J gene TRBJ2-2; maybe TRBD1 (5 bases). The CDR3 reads CASSPDRRDAGELFF. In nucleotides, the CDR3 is TGTGCCAGCAGCCCGGACCGCAGGGATGCCGGGGAGCTGTTTTTT.